Each of the 3 T cell receptor beta chains below was sequenced from the same sample in a study of T-cell memory formation after mild COVID-19. TCRdb re-called the 5' RACE reads through MiXCR, storing one row per CDR3 protein. This table has more than 80,000 distinct CDR3 sequences, around 11% appearing once. What was sequenced was PBMCs or a T cell subset sorted from them (not recorded which). The receptors here all came from an adult woman who had mild COVID-19 (a few samples of this study predate the infection). Cell type and time point are not known.

The chain carries TRBV5-6 and TRBJ1-2; 10 bases are shared with TRBD1. J gave up 4 bases and V 0 bases, and 9 bases lay outside the gene matches. The CDR3 runs 17 residues. CDR1 SGHDT and CDR2 YYEEEE come from the germline V gene. The CDR3 nucleotides are TGTGCCAGCAGCTTGGACCCCTCCGGGACAGGGGCCTATGGCTACACCTTC. Translating it yields CASSLDPSGTGAYGYTF.

Ten or more counts support this clonotype. The chain combines TRBV4-1 with TRBJ2-2, with D unclear. V was cut by 3 bases and J by 4 bases, with 9 bases left in between. Per the germline V gene, CDR1 is MGHRA and CDR2 is YSYEKL. The CDR3 runs 14 residues. Written as DNA, the CDR3 is TGCGCCAGCAGCCAGGCACCCCCCACCGGGGAGCTGTTTTTT. Translated, it gives CASSQAPPTGELFF.

This chain connects TRBV6-5 to TRBJ2-5, with 10 bases aligning to TRBD1. The ends lost 4 bases at V and 5 bases at J; junction bases unmatched: 10. The CDR3 sequence is 16 residues long. Germline values: CDR1 MNHEY, CDR2 SVGAGI. DNA of the CDR3: TGTGCCAGCAGTTCCGACAGGGGGCAGACCCGGGAGACCCAGTACTTC. Translation: CASSSDRGQTRETQYF.